This is a list of T cell receptor beta chains from one sample in a study of T cell changes during pregnancy in multiple sclerosis. Clones were read by immunoSEQ multiplex PCR, and TCRdb kept only the in-frame ones, dropping some. Of around 88,000 clones listed, 80% to 95% are singletons. The sequenced sample was peripheral blood, obtained in the first trimester of pregnancy. These receptors came from a female donor with multiple sclerosis, enrolled in a pregnancy study. Each CDR3 is given with its conserved first and last residue. The D gene is left open where the match is weak. Not every row has a clone size; where given, it reads once, few, many or a size class.

TRBD2 | TRBJ2-1 | TRBV28 | NA | TGTGCCAGCAGACTAGCGGGAGCGATTGAGCAGTTCTTC | CASRLAGAIEQFF
NA | TRBJ2-1 | TRBV27 | once | TGTGCCAGCAAGTATACAGGAAGCTCCTACAATGAGCAGTTCTTC | CASKYTGSSYNEQFF
TRBD1 | TRBJ2-1 | TRBV2 | NA | TGTGCCAGCGGACGGGACAGGGGGCATGAGCAGTTCTTC | CASGRDRGHEQFF
TRBD2 | TRBJ2-1 | TRBV7-3 | once | TGTGCCAGCAGCGCACTAGCGGGGACAAATGAGCAGTTCTTC | CASSALAGTNEQFF
NA | TRBJ2-2 | TRBV2 | NA | TGTGCCAGCAGTTCCAGGCTAGCCGTTGGACGGGACACCGGGGAGCTGTTTTTT | CASSSRLAVGRDTGELFF
TRBD1 | TRBJ1-2 | TRBV2 | NA | TGTGCCAGCAGAGATCCAGGGGGCGATGGCTACACCTTC | CASRDPGGDGYTF
NA | TRBJ2-3 | TRBV27 | NA | TGTGCCAGCAGTTTAACCGGGACTCGAGCCACAGATACGCAGTATTTT | CASSLTGTRATDTQYF
TRBD2 | TRBJ2-1 | TRBV13 | NA | TGTGCCAGCAGCGTTACCCCCCCTTGGCTAGCGGACAATGAGCAGTTCTTC | CASSVTPPWLADNEQFF
TRBD1 | TRBJ2-3 | TRBV9 | NA | TGTGCCAGCAGCGCCGGGGACAGAAGCACAGATACGCAGTATTTT | CASSAGDRSTDTQYF
NA | TRBJ1-2 | TRBV7-9 | NA | TGTGCCAGCAGCCGCCCTTCTAGAAACTATGGCTACACCTTC | CASSRPSRNYGYTF
TRBD2 | TRBJ2-1 | TRBV9 | NA | TGTGCCAGCAGCGCCCCCGGGACTAGCGGGAGTAGTGAGCAGTTCTTC | CASSAPGTSGSSEQFF
NA | TRBJ2-2 | TRBV4-2 | NA | TGTGCCAGCAGCCAAGATAGGGGCGGCCTGCCACATGCTGCGGACCCCGGCGGGGAGCTGTTTTTT | CASSQDRGGLPHAADPGGELFF
TRBD1 | TRBJ1-2 | TRBV5-1 | NA | TGCGCCAGCAGCTTGGCCCCGACAGGGGACTATGGCTACACCTTC | CASSLAPTGDYGYTF
NA | TRBJ2-7 | TRBV5-1 | NA | TGCGCCAGCAGCTTGGAACTTACCCAGGACGAGCAGTACTTC | CASSLELTQDEQYF
TRBD1 | TRBJ1-2 | TRBV6-6 | NA | TGTGCCAGCAGTTACTTAGGGACAGGGGTCGGTGGCTACACCTTC | CASSYLGTGVGGYTF
TRBD1 | TRBJ2-1 | TRBV18 | NA | TGTGCCAGCTCACCTCCGACAGGGCCGGGCAATGAGCAGTTCTTC | CASSPPTGPGNEQFF
TRBD1 | TRBJ2-2 | TRBV7-7 | NA | TGTGCCAGCGTCGTGGGACAGAGACCTTTGGACGTCGGCACCGGGGAGCTGTTTTTT | CASVVGQRPLDVGTGELFF
NA | TRBJ1-1 | TRBV4-1 | NA | TGCGCCAGCAGCCAAGATCTGGCAAAGAACACTGAAGCTTTCTTT | CASSQDLAKNTEAFF
TRBD1 | TRBJ1-1 | TRBV19 | once | TGTGCCAGTAGCACCGCACAGGGGGAGGCTGAAGCTTTCTTT | CASSTAQGEAEAFF
NA | TRBJ2-7 | TRBV27 | NA | TGTGCCAGCTCCCTTGGGGGGTACGAGCAGTACTTC | CASSLGGYEQYF
TRBD1 | TRBJ1-1 | TRBV5-6 | NA | TGTGCCAGCAGCTTATTAGGGACAGGGGGCAGTTTGAACACTGAAGCTTTCTTT | CASSLLGTGGSLNTEAFF
TRBD2 | TRBJ2-7 | TRBV6-5 | NA | TGTGCCAGCAGTGTATCCGGGACTAGCGGGAAAGTGCAGTACTTC | CASSVSGTSGKVQYF
NA | TRBJ2-7 | TRBV18 | NA | TGTGCCAGCTCACCAGGACAGACCTACGAGCAGTACTTC | CASSPGQTYEQYF
NA | TRBJ2-7 | TRBV29-1 | NA | TGCAGCGTTTCAAGGAGGCAGGCCTCCTACGAGCAGTACTTC | CSVSRRQASYEQYF
TRBD1 | TRBJ1-3 | TRBV4-3 | NA | TGCGCCAGCAGCCAAGTTGCTGTGGGGACAGGAGCATACTACTCTGGAAACACCATATATTTT | CASSQVAVGTGAYYSGNTIYF
TRBD2 | TRBJ2-2 | TRBV4-2 | NA | TGTGCCAGCAGTCTCCACTTGACTAGCGGGAGGCCGAATACCGGGGAGCTGTTTTTT | CASSLHLTSGRPNTGELFF
TRBD1 | TRBJ2-5 | TRBV11-3 | NA | TGTGCCAGCAGCTTCGGAGGGCAGGGGGCTAGGCAAGAGACCCAGTACTTC | CASSFGGQGARQETQYF
NA | TRBJ1-4 | TRBV4-3 | NA | TGCGCCAGCAGCCAAGCGCCAGGGTGGAATGAAAAACTGTTTTTT | CASSQAPGWNEKLFF
TRBD2 | TRBJ2-5 | TRBV5-4 | once | TGTGCCAGCAGCTCGACTAGCGGGGGGGCTAAAGAGACCCAGTACTTC | CASSSTSGGAKETQYF
NA | TRBJ2-1 | TRBV11-2 | NA | TGTGCCAGCAGCTTATACCGCGGTACCAACTCCTACAATGAGCAGTTCTTC | CASSLYRGTNSYNEQFF
TRBD2 | TRBJ2-5 | TRBV7-7 | NA | TGTGCTAGCAGCTTAGGGGGGACTAGCGGGAGAGAGACCCAGTACTTC | CASSLGGTSGRETQYF
NA | TRBJ2-1 | TRBV6-5 | NA | TGTGCCAGCAGTTACACGGACAGATACAATGAGCAGTTCTTC | CASSYTDRYNEQFF
NA | TRBJ1-5 | TRBV2 | NA | TGTGCCAGCAGTTCAGGGGATTCGAGCAATCAGCCCCAGCATTTT | CASSSGDSSNQPQHF
NA | TRBJ1-6 | TRBV7-9 | NA | TGTGCCAGCAGTACAGGGTCTCCGGGAAAACCCCTCCACTTT | CASSTGSPGKPLHF
TRBD1 | TRBJ2-7 | TRBV11-2 | NA | TGTGCCAGCAGCTTTTCAGGGGGTCCAAACGAGCAGTACTTC | CASSFSGGPNEQYF
NA | TRBJ2-7 | TRBV19 | NA | TGTGCCAGTACCCTCAGGACGGGGATGGACGAGCAGTACTTC | CASTLRTGMDEQYF
NA | TRBJ1-5 | TRBV11-2 | NA | TGTGCCAGCAGCTTTCCCTCTAAGCCCCTTCAGGAGCCCCAGCATTTT | CASSFPSKPLQEPQHF
TRBD2 | TRBJ2-5 | TRBV4-2 | NA | TGTGCCAGCAGCGGTTCTCTTCAGCGGGAGGACCAAGAGACCCAGTACTTC | CASSGSLQREDQETQYF
TRBD1 | TRBJ1-4 | TRBV6-1 | NA | TGTGCCAGCATCAGGGGGGTGGATGAAAAACTGTTTTTT | CASIRGVDEKLFF
TRBD2 | TRBJ2-7 | TRBV7-2 | NA | TGTGCCAGCAGCTTAGGGGTGACTAGCGGGAGTTCAGGCTACGAGCAGTACTTC | CASSLGVTSGSSGYEQYF
NA | TRBJ2-3 | TRBV4-1 | NA | TGCGCCAGCAGCCAAGATGGAGTGGGTTGGCGCACAGATACGCAGTATTTT | CASSQDGVGWRTDTQYF
TRBD2 | TRBJ2-1 | TRBV5-4 | NA | TGTGCCAGCAGCCACAGCGGGGGGGCCTACAATGAGCAGTTCTTC | CASSHSGGAYNEQFF
TRBD1 | TRBJ1-6 | TRBV5-1 | once | TGCGCCAGCAGCTTGGCCGGACAGGGAAGGTCACCCCTCCACTTT | CASSLAGQGRSPLHF
NA | TRBJ2-1 | TRBV7-9 | NA | TGTGCCAGCAGCTTAGGTAACAATGAGCAGTTCTTC | CASSLGNNEQFF
NA | TRBJ1-3 | TRBV6-5 | NA | TGTGCCAGCAGTTACGACAGGTTCTCTGGAAACACCATATATTTT | CASSYDRFSGNTIYF
TRBD1 | TRBJ1-6 | TRBV7-2 | NA | TGTGCCAGCAGCTCAAGGACAGGGAGTATGGACTCACCCCTCCACTTT | CASSSRTGSMDSPLHF